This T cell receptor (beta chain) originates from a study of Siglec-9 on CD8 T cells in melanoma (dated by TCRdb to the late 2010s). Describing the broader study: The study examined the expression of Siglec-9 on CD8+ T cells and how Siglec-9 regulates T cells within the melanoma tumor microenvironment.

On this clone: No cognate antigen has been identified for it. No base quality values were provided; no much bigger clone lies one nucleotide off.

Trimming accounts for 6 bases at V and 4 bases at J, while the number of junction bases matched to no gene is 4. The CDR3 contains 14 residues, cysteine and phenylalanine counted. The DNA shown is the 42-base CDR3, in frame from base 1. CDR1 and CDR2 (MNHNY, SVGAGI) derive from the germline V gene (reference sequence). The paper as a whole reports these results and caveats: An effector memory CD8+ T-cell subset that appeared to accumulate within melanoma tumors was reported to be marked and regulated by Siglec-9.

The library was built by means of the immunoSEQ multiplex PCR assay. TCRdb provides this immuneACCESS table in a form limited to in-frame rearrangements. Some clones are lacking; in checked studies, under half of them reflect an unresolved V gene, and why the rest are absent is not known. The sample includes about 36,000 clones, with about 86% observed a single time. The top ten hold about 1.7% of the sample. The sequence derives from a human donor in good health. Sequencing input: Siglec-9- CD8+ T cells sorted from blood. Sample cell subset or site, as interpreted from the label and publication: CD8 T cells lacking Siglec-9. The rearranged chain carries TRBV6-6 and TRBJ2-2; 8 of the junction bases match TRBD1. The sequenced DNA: TGTGCCAGCAGAGCTACAGGGGGCACCGGGGAGCTGTTTTTT. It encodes CASRATGGTGELFF.